This TCR beta chain comes out of a study of shared clonotypes between healthy human individuals (dated by TCRdb to the early 2020s). About the study as a whole: A few men and two women, aged 18 to 49 years, made up the cohort. For each donor, three plates each were used for CD4 naive and CD4 memory, two plates were used for CD8 naive, and one plate was used for CD8 memory. To estimate repertoire size and how much clonotype sharing occurs between individuals, the study deeply sequenced the blood TCR repertoires of about five healthy adults. Different laboratories and diverse techniques were used to prepare libraries and sequence TCR repertoires, to increase sequencing depth and limit assay-specific biases. Each donor's leukapheresis produced roughly between roughly 0.85 and 9 billion PBMCs.

Per the germline V gene (reference sequence), SGHNT is the CDR1 and YYREEE is the CDR2. Including the terminal cysteine and phenylalanine, the CDR3 comprises 19 residues. The read is trimmed to its CDR3 DNA, 57 bases read in frame from base 1. Trimming removed 4 bases from V and 2 bases from J; the gene matches leave 18 bases unexplained. Using the deep immunoSEQ assay, multiplex PCR amplified TCR CDR3 regions from genomic DNA. Genomic DNA extracted from each cell subset was distributed evenly over all wells of several immunoSEQ 96-well plates, and each plate served as one replicate. For sorted subsets, each replicate PCR was loaded with 200 to 250 ng genomic DNA, equivalent to about 33,000 T cell genomes. Purified libraries were measured with a Qubit 3.0 fluorometer, size-checked on a Bioanalyzer 2100, and measured again with the KAPA Library Quantification kit. Every immunoSEQ 96-well plate was sequenced on a separate single-read 150-cycle Illumina NextSeq 550 flow cell. Per the source publication's procedure: The immunoSEQ output contained only junctional sequences without quality scores, so filtering could not match that applied to full-length reads. To assign V/J genes and CDR3, sequences were annotated against IMGT germline references using PyIR, a Python wrapper for IgBLAST v1.9. Reads were filtered out if the reads had weak V/J assignments (E-value above 1e-6), no CDR3, stop codons, out-of-frame junctions, or ambiguous translated residues. A V3J clonotype was defined by an identical inferred V gene, J gene, and CDR3 amino acid sequence. Percentage overlap between repertoires was computed as shared unique clonotypes divided by the size of the smaller repertoire. Richness of each repertoire was evaluated using RTK rarefaction, the Chao1 estimator, and Recon v2.1 estimates of unobserved clonotypes. For all TCRbeta clonotypes obtained by the gDNA method from a few donors, generation probabilities were computed with OLGA. In TCRdb, the immuneACCESS table is reduced to in-frame sequences with V and J assigned. These tables do not hold every clone; where another copy was compared, an unresolved V gene accounts for under half, and the others remain unexplained. V and J calls and clone size follow that table, whereas D and trimming were derived from the DNA. The sample data list some 1 million clones, and roughly 80% of these were observed just once. Clones ranked in the top ten supply 1.4% of the sample.

Remarks on this clone: Its antigen is unknown. No much larger clonotype is one base removed from it; base qualities were not supplied.

Study-wide conclusions, independent of this receptor: Naive subsets generally had larger estimated clonotype richness than memory subsets did. Even with the large sequencing depth, rarefaction of the sorted-subset datasets indicated that sequencing was incomplete. Across a few donors, approximately 4.9% of naive CD4, approximately 3.6% of naive CD8, about 2% of memory CD4, and about 0.44% of memory CD8 clonotypes were shared. Compared with non-shared clonotypes, the clonotypes found in all four sorted-subset donors had higher generation probabilities. Because the study included only a small number of donors, the genetic and exposure-history diversity represented was limited. Sampling was restricted to blood, and TCR repertoires in tissues likely differ from the TCR repertoires found in blood. Based on pairwise subsampling, the degree of clonotype sharing among donors was expected to be affected by sequencing depth.

Healthy HIV-negative adults with no recently reported acute infections or vaccinations were included as donors. Only Caucasian adults living in Nashville, Tennessee, USA were represented among the donors. CD4+ T cells were enriched through magnetic negative selection, after which naive cells were positively selected on CD45RA and the remaining negative fraction served as the memory subset. Blood was collected by leukapheresis, and PBMCs were isolated by Ficoll-Histopaque density gradient centrifugation and then cryopreserved in liquid nitrogen vapor phase. Purity and quantity of every magnetically sorted T cell population were checked by analytical flow cytometry. Each sorted fraction had its genomic DNA isolated and then quantified by UV absorbance on a Nanodrop 2000c.

The chain joins TRBV5-4 to TRBJ2-7, with 10 bases matching TRBD2. The specimen was memory CD4+ T cells sorted from blood. The cell subset or site label corresponds to: CD45RA-negative fraction. The source of this sequence is a man aged 18 to 29 in good health. The DNA sequence follows: TGTGCCAGCAGCCCTCGGATAGCGGGAGGCGGAAGGGACACCTACGAGCAGTACTTC. Its amino acids are CASSPRIAGGGRDTYEQYF.